The clone carrying this TCR beta chain has ten or more counts. One junction end disagrees with the germline gene, perhaps due to a read error. These data come from a study of response to subunit inactivated influenza vaccine. TCRdb ran MiXCR on the RT-PCR reads and lists one entry per CDR3 protein. This sample yields 700,000 to 800,000 distinct CDR3 sequences, of which roughly 18% are seen a single time; roughly a tenth belongs to the top ten. Germline V CDR1 and CDR2: SEHNR, FQNEAQ (reference sequence). The CDR3 covers 13 residues. This receptor was taken from a man between 45 and 60 years old who received an inactivated influenza vaccine. The V gene is TRBV7-9, the J gene TRBJ1-2; 7 positions agree with TRBD1. The source was PBMCs from blood, collected 4 to 6 days after vaccination. The CDR3 coding sequence is TGCGCCAGCAGCCCTCAGGGGGACTATGGCTACACCTTC. It yields the protein CASSPQGDYGYTF. The full variable domain, with the rest looked up from reference TRBV7-9 and TRBJ1-2, is DTGVSQNPRHKITKRGQNVTFRCDPISEHNRLYWYRQTLGQGPEFLTYFQNEAQLEKSRLLSDRFSAERPKGSFSTLEIQRTEQGDSAMYLCASSPQGDYGYTFGSGTRLTVV.